This T cell receptor beta chain was recorded in a study of T-cell reconstitution after alpha-beta-depleted transplantation in children. V lost 7 bases and J 0 bases, leaving 14 bases between the germline ends. This CDR3 spans 15 amino acids. Germline CDR1 and CDR2: LGHDT and YNNKEL (reference sequence). This clonotype has a count of ten or more. Unique molecular identifiers were used in preparing the TCRbeta library. TCRdb used MiXCR to reprocess the PCR reads, holding one entry per CDR3 protein. In the table there are around 240,000 distinct CDR3 sequences, 9.7% of which are singletons. The clonotype was recovered from a human donor who donated a stem cell graft to a child with SCID. This chain uses TRBV3-1 with TRBJ2-3, with D perhaps assigned TRBD1 or TRBD2 (5 bases each). The source was PBMCs from the stem cell graft donor, collected from the stem cell graft. DNA for the CDR3: TGTGCCAGCACCCCTCGGGGCAGGAGCACAGATACGCAGTATTTT. It encodes CASTPRGRSTDTQYF.